This T cell receptor (beta chain) comes out of a study of tumor-infiltrating lymphocytes in primary liver carcinoma. TCR beta cDNA came from about 500 ng total RNA, primed with a constant-region primer. Three nested multiplex PCR rounds, a slightly modified ARM-PCR, produced the libraries for TCR beta. Researchers ran the first two PCR rounds for approximately 10 cycles each with TRBV1-TRBV30 forward primers and a C-beta reverse primer. TCRdb reanalysed the multiplex PCR reads using MiXCR and keeps one entry per CDR3 protein. This table has about 200,000 distinct CDR3 sequences, around three fifths appearing once. To note about this clonotype: What it recognizes is unknown.

Findings and caveats of the study: The samples were not sorted (they were bulk), so CD4+ and CD8+ repertoires were not compared. Tumor region pairs showed greater overlap than either tumor-adjacent or tumor-blood pairs did.

Germline assignment: CDR1 SQVTM and CDR2 ANQGSEA. The CDR3 spans 12 residues. Germline DNA was also extracted, while the blood RNA originated from unsorted whole blood. The V and J genes are TRBV29-1 and TRBJ1-5; D is uncertain. The origin of this receptor is an older woman with primary liver carcinoma and hepatitis B virus infection. The sequenced sample was peripheral blood. The CDR3 reads CRVGSAPEPQHF. The CDR3 DNA reads as TGCAGAGTGGGTAGCGCACCGGAGCCCCAGCATTTT.